This note documents a single T cell receptor (beta chain) sequence. No antigen is known for it. This entry comes from a study of T cells in localized non-small cell lung cancer. Generated by immunoSEQ multiplex PCR, the TCRdb table keeps only in-frame clones and is missing some. The sample records about 25,000 clones, around 90% being singletons. Overall study findings and caveats: Uninvolved adjacent lung showed peak T cell clonality, exceeding tumor. Higher blood T cell density went with longer overall survival. The tumor had only one region sequenced, so heterogeneity remains possible. In adjacent lung appeared a median about 58 of the top 100 tumor clones.

CDR1 is SSHAT and CDR2 is FNYEAQ in the germline V gene (reference sequence). Trimming removed 4 bases from V and 5 bases from J; junction bases left unmatched: 1. The CDR3 runs 14 residues. The sequencing used peripheral blood, collected before any cancer treatment. The sequence was collected from a man aged 35 to 70 with stage III squamous cell lung carcinoma. The V call is TRBV7-7, the J call TRBJ2-3; 12 positions match TRBD2. As DNA, the CDR3 is TGTGCCAGCAGCTCGGGACTAGCGGGAGATACGCAGTATTTT. Translation gives CASSSGLAGDTQYF.